These 5 T cell receptor beta chains were all obtained from the same sample, sequenced in a study of CD8+ T cells in alopecia areata. The treatment is: oral pan-JAK inhibitor, 5-10 mg twice daily. In each case, RNA was isolated and then reverse transcribed into cDNA as the sequencing template. Repertoires were generated with immunoSEQ multiplex PCR, while TCRdb's copy carries only in-frame clones and drops some. The repertoire has some 190,000 clones, roughly three fifths of them found once; the top ten carry roughly 1.2%. The material was CD4+ T cells sorted from blood, obtained around week 42, from a patient treated with tofacitinib. The origin of the receptors is a human donor with alopecia areata.

The V call is TRBV30, the J call TRBJ2-3; 9 nucleotides align to TRBD2. With V trimmed by 1 base and J by 6 bases, 8 bases remained unmatched. CDR3 size: 15 residues. Germline CDR1 and CDR2: GTSNPN and SVGIG (reference sequence). The CDR3 loop is CAWSASGGFGDTQYF. CDR3 sequence (DNA): TGTGCCTGGAGTGCAAGCGGGGGGTTCGGTGATACGCAGTATTTT.

This sequence joins TRBV10-3 and TRBJ1-2; D gene ambiguous. There are 11 residues in the CDR3. Germline CDR1 reads ENHRY; CDR2 reads SYGVKD. Trimming took off 3 bases at V and 9 bases at J, with 8 bases between the two ends. The CDR3 region is CAISDRARYTF. The CDR3 DNA reads TGTGCCATCAGTGATCGCGCTCGCTACACCTTC.

The genes are TRBV30 and TRBJ1-4; D remains unclear. V was cut by 1 base and J by 4 bases, with 7 bases left in between. Germline CDR1 GTSNPN, CDR2 SVGIG (reference sequence). The CDR3 contains 13 residues. CDR3 region: CAWSESNNEKLFF. The CDR3, as DNA: TGTGCCTGGAGTGAGTCCAATAATGAAAAACTGTTTTTT.

The chain is built from TRBV29-1 and TRBJ1-2; 8 nucleotides match TRBD1. After removal of 6 bases from V and 7 bases from J, the junction contained 16 bases not matched to a gene. The CDR3 extends over 15 amino acids. The germline V gene encodes CDR1 SQVTM and CDR2 ANQGSEA. The CDR3 coding sequence is TGCAGCGTCAGAGATCCGTTAAATGGACAGGGTGGCTACACCTTC. Translating gives CSVRDPLNGQGGYTF.

This clone occurred a few times. V gene TRBV7-9 combines with J gene TRBJ1-5; D is undetermined. The germline V gene has CDR1 SEHNR and CDR2 FQNEAQ (reference sequence). There are 12 residues in the CDR3. V was pared by 8 bases and J by 6 bases, with 11 bases between. The CDR3 DNA sequence: TGTGCCAGCTCAGAGGGTGTTCAGCCCCAGCATTTT. Its protein product is CASSEGVQPQHF.